This T cell receptor (beta chain) was identified in a study of blood T cell repertoires in COVID-19. Overall study context: Specimens from acute and convalescent COVID-19 originated in the United States, Italy and Spain. T cells, B-cell-depleted T cells, or PBMCs provided the cDNA or gDNA that served as material.

This CDR3 contains 17 residues. With 1 base clipped from V and 4 bases from J, the junction kept 8 bases outside the gene matches. Germline V gene lookup returns CDR1 SEHNR and CDR2 FQNEAQ (reference sequence). As handled by the study authors: Counts of nucleated cells, estimated from reference gene primer amplification, were obtained. Generated by immunoSEQ multiplex PCR, the TCRdb table keeps only in-frame clones and is missing some. The D gene and trimming were derived from the DNA, and the V and J assignments and clone size from that table. Among some 100,000 clones listed, approximately 84% were seen once.

Sequenced material: peripheral blood. The sequence was obtained from a woman aged 60-75 years with acute or convalescent COVID-19. V is TRBV7-9 and J is TRBJ2-1, with 9 bases aligning to TRBD2. The CDR3 spells CASSLVFGLAGYNEQFF. The CDR3 DNA follows: TGTGCCAGCAGCTTAGTGTTTGGTCTAGCGGGGTACAATGAGCAGTTCTTC. Looking up the rest from reference TRBV7-9 and TRBJ2-1 gives the full variable domain: DTGVSQNPRHKITKRGQNVTFRCDPISEHNRLYWYRQTLGQGPEFLTYFQNEAQLEKSRLLSDRFSAERPKGSFSTLEIQRTEQGDSAMYLCASSLVFGLAGYNEQFFGPGTRLTVL.